One and the same sample provided the 19 T cell receptor beta chains below, sequenced in a study of T cell responses to AZD1222 COVID-19 vaccine. Sequencing was performed with immunoSEQ multiplex PCR; in TCRdb, only in-frame clones are kept and a portion is missing. The table includes approximately 220,000 clones, roughly 91% detected once. This material consisted of peripheral blood, taken on day 0 of MenACWY control vaccination. Receptors originate from an adult in good health.

The chain has TRBV28 and TRBJ1-1; D uncertain. The CDR3 length is 16 residues. Germline assignment: CDR1 MDHEN and CDR2 SYDVKM. Trimming took off 2 bases at V and 3 bases at J, with 16 bases between the two ends. The CDR3 region is CASSLRLGGWDTEAFF. CDR3 nucleotides: TGTGCCAGCAGTTTACGGCTAGGAGGGTGGGACACTGAAGCTTTCTTT.

The chain couples TRBV19 to TRBJ2-5, with D perhaps matching TRBD2 (6 bases). Germline V gives CDR1 LNHDA, CDR2 SQIVND (reference sequence). Trimming stripped 5 bases from V and 5 bases from J, with 21 bases between. This CDR3 is built from 16 residues. Here the CDR3 reads CASSALGGWLEETQYF. CDR3 coding DNA: TGTGCCAGTAGTGCCCTCGGAGGGTGGCTTGAGGAGACCCAGTACTTC.

This chain joins TRBV19 and TRBJ1-4; 11 bases fit TRBD1. V shed 5 bases and J 7 bases; nucleotides not matched to a gene: 6. The CDR3 length is 15 residues. CDR1 is LNHDA, CDR2 SQIVND, per germline (reference sequence). The CDR3 loop is CASSPPGTGGEKLFF. The DNA of the CDR3 is TGTGCCAGTAGTCCCCCGGGGACAGGGGGTGAAAAACTGTTTTTT.

The J gene is TRBJ1-6, the V gene TRBV5-1; D may be TRBD1 (6 bases). The CDR3 runs to 13 residues. V was shortened by 7 bases and J by 7 bases, with 12 bases between the two germline ends. Germline V gene sequence: CDR1 SGHRS, CDR2 YFSETQ. The CDR3 loop is CASSWGRNSPLHF. CDR3 DNA: TGCGCCAGCTCCTGGGGGCGGAATTCACCCCTCCACTTT.

This clone was detected only once. The rearrangement links TRBV27 to TRBJ2-7; TRBD1 or TRBD2 may be the D gene (5 bases each). CDR1 and CDR2 from the germline V gene are MNHEY and SMNVEV (reference sequence). V was cut by 0 bases and J by 7 bases, with 16 bases left in between. The CDR3 length is 15 residues. The CDR3 nucleotides read TGTGCCAGCAGTTTATCGAGAGGGGCCCCGAGGGAGCAGTACTTC. It yields the protein CASSLSRGAPREQYF.

This rearrangement joins TRBV28 to TRBJ1-2; D perhaps matches TRBD1 (5 bases). V was clipped by 3 bases and J by 8 bases, with 16 bases between them. This CDR3 region has 14 residues. The germline V gene has CDR1 MDHEN and CDR2 SYDVKM. CDR3 loop: CASSLAAHWDGYTF. The CDR3 region has the DNA TGTGCCAGCAGTTTGGCAGCTCATTGGGACGGCTACACCTTC.

In this sample, this clone turned up once. This chain links TRBV12-3 or TRBV12-4 with TRBJ1-2, with TRBD1 matching over 7 bases. CDR3 size: 13 residues. V lost 2 bases to trimming and J lost 9 bases; unmatched junction nucleotides: 6. The CDR3: CASSLTTGQRYTF. CDR3 DNA sequence: TGTGCCAGCAGTTTAACGACAGGGCAACGCTACACCTTC.

This chain links TRBV9 with TRBJ2-2, with D unclear. Trimming stripped 1 base from V and 0 bases from J, with 13 bases between. Germline V gene sequence: CDR1 SGDLS, CDR2 YYNGEE. The CDR3 spans 17 residues. The CDR3 reads CASSVPPWQANTGELFF. The CDR3 DNA reads as TGTGCCAGCAGCGTACCCCCCTGGCAGGCGAACACCGGGGAGCTGTTTTTT.

The count of this clone is one. The chain is built from TRBV9 and TRBJ1-4; unclear D gene. Trimming took 4 bases from V and 0 from J, leaving 16 bases between them. Germline values: CDR1 SGDLS, CDR2 YYNGEE. The CDR3 consists of 17 residues. CDR3: CASSPWATLATNEKLFF. CDR3 DNA sequence: TGTGCCAGCAGCCCTTGGGCCACACTCGCAACTAATGAAAAACTGTTTTTT.

The chain's CDR3 is CASATAGELFF. The CDR3 region has the DNA TGTGCCAGCGCCACGGCCGGGGAGCTGTTTTTT. This chain connects TRBV7-9 to TRBJ2-2; no definite D call. Germline V gives CDR1 SEHNR, CDR2 FQNEAQ (reference sequence). This CDR3 has 11 amino acids. Trimming cost V 8 bases and J 6 bases, with 7 bases left between them.

The rearrangement links TRBV5-8 to TRBJ1-5; D not resolved. V was pared by 5 bases and J by 11 bases, with 14 bases between. CDR1 is SGHTS, CDR2 YDEGEE, per germline. The CDR3 is made up of 12 amino acids. The chain's CDR3 is CASRLPGVSQHF. The CDR3, as DNA: TGTGCCAGCAGGTTACCCGGGGTGTCCCAGCATTTT.

The gene calls are TRBV11-2 and TRBJ1-4; D perhaps matches TRBD1 (6 bases). CDR1 SGHAT and CDR2 FQNNGV come from the germline V gene. Trimming left V 3 bases short and J 3 bases short, with 11 bases between. The CDR3 has 15 residues. CDR3 residues: CASSFQGSANEKLFF. The CDR3 DNA sequence: TGTGCCAGCAGCTTCCAGGGGTCGGCTAATGAAAAACTGTTTTTT.

The genes are TRBV6-2 or TRBV6-3 and TRBJ1-3; no clear D gene. The CDR3 runs 16 residues. Looked up from germline, CDR1 is MNHEY and CDR2 is SVGEGT. V gave up 0 bases and J gave up 3 bases, with 12 bases separating them. The CDR3 DNA sequence: TGTGCCAGCAGTTACTCGACTGAACGGATTGGAAACACCATATATTTT. Translated: CASSYSTERIGNTIYF.

The chain is built from TRBV9 and TRBJ1-6, with a weak D call TRBD1 (6 bases). There are 15 residues in the CDR3. Per the germline V gene, CDR1 is SGDLS and CDR2 is YYNGEE. Trimming pared 4 bases from V and 5 bases from J, leaving 13 bases between. Here the CDR3 DNA reads TGTGCCAGCAGCTTAGGGGGGGGAAATAATTCACCCCTCCACTTT. Residues: CASSLGGGNNSPLHF.

The rearrangement uses TRBV10-3 and TRBJ1-6, with a possible D match to TRBD1 (5 bases). Trimming took off 4 bases at V and 10 bases at J, with 14 bases between the two ends. The CDR3 spans 14 residues. CDR1 is ENHRY and CDR2 is SYGVKD in the germline V gene. CDR3 protein: CAISAGGVTSPLHF. The DNA of the CDR3 is TGTGCCATCAGTGCTGGAGGGGTAACCTCACCCCTCCACTTT.

This clone was detected a few times. This chain links TRBV5-1 with TRBJ1-1, with TRBD1 matching 7 bases. V shed 4 bases, J shed 2 bases, and the junction held 14 bases outside the gene matches. The length of the CDR3 is 17 residues. Germline CDR1 is SGHRS and CDR2 is YFSETQ. The CDR3 protein is CASSHSEDWTGNTEAFF. CDR3 nucleotides: TGCGCCAGCAGCCACTCGGAAGACTGGACAGGTAACACTGAAGCTTTCTTT.

The chain is built from TRBV15 and TRBJ1-3; no clear D. The germline V gene encodes CDR1 LNHNV and CDR2 YYDKDF (reference sequence). Between the trimmed V and J ends, which lost 0 bases and 8 bases, there was a span of 8 bases. This CDR3 has 13 residues. CDR3 amino acids: CATSRDTGHTIYF. The CDR3 DNA reads as TGTGCCACCAGCAGAGATACTGGTCACACCATATATTTT.

The J gene is TRBJ1-2, the V gene TRBV9; unclear D gene. This CDR3 is 15 amino acids long. Trimming took off 0 bases at V and 0 bases at J, with 9 bases between the two ends. Germline CDR1 SGDLS, CDR2 YYNGEE. CDR3 coding DNA: TGTGCCAGCAGCGTAGATCCAGGAACTAACTATGGCTACACCTTC. Translated: CASSVDPGTNYGYTF.

The V call is TRBV4-1, the J call TRBJ2-5, with 10 nucleotides matching TRBD2. The trim removed 2 bases at V and 4 bases at J, leaving 10 bases unmatched. Germline loops: CDR1 MGHRA, CDR2 YSYEKL. CDR3 length equals 17 residues. The CDR3 region has the DNA TGCGCCAGCAGCCAAACAGCGGGGGGGCTCTGGGGAGAGACCCAGTACTTC. Translating it yields CASSQTAGGLWGETQYF.